The 4 T cell receptor beta chains below were found in one sample sequenced in a study of blood T cell repertoires in COVID-19 (dated by TCRdb to 2020 to 2021). Library preparation was by the immunoSEQ multiplex PCR assay. TCRdb took this table from immuneACCESS and kept in-frame rearrangements with V and J called. Such tables lack part of the clones; where checked against another copy, unresolved V genes explain under half of the gap, and the rest is unexplained. The sample table shows about 100,000 clones, and 60% to 85% are seen once. The ten largest clones capture about 2% of the sample. Sequenced: peripheral blood. The receptor source for this set is a woman aged 40 to 49 with acute or convalescent COVID-19.

The rearrangement links TRBV6-4 to TRBJ2-1, with 7 bases identical to TRBD2. Germline assignment: CDR1 MRHNA and CDR2 SNTAGT. V was clipped by 3 bases and J by 5 bases; unmatched bases: 10. The CDR3 is 16 residues long. DNA for the CDR3: TGTGCCAGCAGTGAGAGTGCGGGGGTCGCCAACAATGAGCAGTTCTTC. It translates to CASSESAGVANNEQFF.

This chain uses TRBV29-1 with TRBJ2-2, with 9 bases fitting TRBD1. The J segment lost 3 bases and the V segment lost 3 bases, leaving 2 bases of the junction unmatched. The CDR3 runs to 14 residues. Germline values: CDR1 SQVTM, CDR2 ANQGSEA. In DNA, the CDR3 is TGCAGCGTTGAGACAGGGGGGTACACCGGGGAGCTGTTTTTT. It yields the protein CSVETGGYTGELFF.

This clone was found once. This sequence joins TRBV28 and TRBJ2-1; 11 nucleotides match TRBD2. Trimming at V came to 6 bases and at J to 2 bases, leaving 18 bases not matched to a gene. In germline, CDR1 is MDHEN, CDR2 SYDVKM. The CDR3 covers 20 residues. The CDR3 DNA follows: TGTGCCAGCAGCCCCGACGCCTCGACTAGCGGGGACTATACCTACAATGAGCAGTTCTTC. Translation: CASSPDASTSGDYTYNEQFF.

The chain joins TRBV4-1 to TRBJ2-6; perhaps TRBD1 as D (6 bases). V lost 5 bases and J lost 0, with 14 bases in between. The CDR3 has 17 amino acids. Germline CDR1 is MGHRA and CDR2 is YSYEKL. Here the CDR3 DNA reads TGCGCCAGCAGCGAAAATACAGGGAACTCTGGGGCCAACGTCCTGACTTTC. This gives the protein CASSENTGNSGANVLTF.